This is a list of T cell receptor beta chains from one sample in a study of T cell changes during pregnancy in multiple sclerosis. Method: immunoSEQ multiplex PCR; TCRdb's copy keeps in-frame clones and lacks some. The sample yields nearly 110,000 clones, roughly 90% seen once. The starting material was peripheral blood, obtained in the third trimester of pregnancy. All receptors derive from a female donor in good health, enrolled as a control in a pregnancy study. CDR3s include the opening cysteine and the closing phenylalanine or tryptophan. A D gene is named only where the DNA matches it firmly. A row's size may be missing; if present it is once, few, many or a size class.

V	size	J	D	CDR3	DNA
TRBV7-3	NA	TRBJ2-7	NA	CASSPDSSRSYEQYF	TGTGCCAGCAGTCCAGACAGCTCCCGCTCCTACGAGCAGTACTTC
TRBV5-8	once	TRBJ1-1	NA	CASSRGGGTEAFF	TGTGCCAGCAGCAGGGGCGGTGGCACTGAAGCTTTCTTT
TRBV15	NA	TRBJ2-3	NA	CATSRPLSTDTQYF	TGTGCCACCAGCCGTCCGCTAAGCACAGATACGCAGTATTTT
TRBV10-3	NA	TRBJ1-4	NA	CAISSTGSTNEKLFF	TGTGCCATCAGTTCTACAGGGTCAACTAATGAAAAACTGTTTTTT
TRBV7-3	NA	TRBJ2-1	TRBD2	CASSPSGLAFYEQFF	TGTGCCAGCAGCCCATCGGGACTAGCTTTCTATGAGCAGTTCTTC
TRBV19	NA	TRBJ1-2	NA	CASGVINYGYTF	TGTGCCAGTGGAGTCATTAACTATGGCTACACCTTC
TRBV6-5	NA	TRBJ1-1	TRBD1	CASRSRDRVTEAFF	TGTGCCAGCAGGAGCCGGGACAGGGTAACTGAAGCTTTCTTT
TRBV19	once	TRBJ1-6	TRBD1	CASSIRDRYRSSYNSPLHF	TGTGCCAGTAGTATCCGGGACAGGTATCGCAGCTCCTATAATTCACCCCTCCACTTT
TRBV5-6	once	TRBJ1-1	TRBD1	CASSLGSGTGGRNTEAFF	TGTGCCAGCAGCTTGGGATCCGGGACAGGGGGAAGGAACACTGAAGCTTTCTTT
TRBV2	NA	TRBJ2-5	NA	CASWLEGGETQYF	TGTGCCAGCTGGCTAGAAGGTGGAGAGACCCAGTACTTC
TRBV10-2	NA	TRBJ1-1	NA	CASRPNMNTEAFF	TGCGCCAGCAGGCCGAACATGAACACTGAAGCTTTCTTT
TRBV4-2	NA	TRBJ1-6	NA	CASSQDRRSGSPLHF	TGTGCCAGCAGCCAAGATAGGCGGTCTGGTTCACCCCTCCACTTT
TRBV11-3	NA	TRBJ1-2	NA	CASSLDQTELGGYTF	TGTGCCAGCAGCTTAGACCAGACGGAGCTTGGGGGCTACACCTTC
TRBV11-2	NA	TRBJ1-1	NA	CASSQELNTEAFF	TGTGCCAGCAGCCAAGAGTTAAACACTGAAGCTTTCTTT
TRBV2	once	TRBJ2-7	TRBD2	CASSEGLAGSSYEQYF	TGTGCCAGCAGTGAAGGACTAGCGGGGAGCTCCTACGAGCAGTACTTC
TRBV19	NA	TRBJ1-5	NA	CASSILENQPQHF	TGTGCCAGTAGTATATTAGAAAATCAGCCCCAGCATTTT
TRBV6-5	once	TRBJ2-7	NA	CASSNPSGARYEQYF	TGTGCCAGCAGCAACCCCTCAGGGGCGCGGTACGAGCAGTACTTC
TRBV7-2	NA	TRBJ1-5	NA	CASSSAGGVQPQHF	TGTGCCAGCAGCTCCGCCGGGGGGGTTCAGCCCCAGCATTTT
TRBV19	NA	TRBJ1-2	NA	CASSMGQDLYYGYTF	TGTGCCAGTAGTATGGGGCAGGACCTTTACTATGGCTACACCTTC
TRBV30	NA	TRBJ2-7	NA	CASAGGIEQYF	TGTGCCTCCGCAGGCGGGATCGAGCAGTACTTC
TRBV6-6	NA	TRBJ2-7	NA	CASTDTGSEQYF	TGTGCCAGCACCGACACAGGGAGCGAGCAGTACTTC
TRBV7-3	NA	TRBJ2-3	NA	CASSPGTSTDTQYF	TGTGCCAGCAGCCCTGGTACTAGCACAGATACGCAGTATTTT
TRBV4-1	NA	TRBJ1-5	NA	CASSNSDGENQPQHF	TGCGCCAGCAGCAATTCGGACGGGGAGAATCAGCCCCAGCATTTT
TRBV4-2	few	TRBJ1-1	NA	CASSHEGPNTEAFF	TGTGCCAGCAGCCATGAGGGTCCGAACACTGAAGCTTTCTTT
TRBV11-3	NA	TRBJ2-3	TRBD1	CASSLVAGGTDTQYF	TGTGCCAGCAGCTTAGTGGCAGGGGGAACAGATACGCAGTATTTT
TRBV7-2	NA	TRBJ2-7	NA	CASQGSGSYEQYF	TGTGCCAGCCAGGGGAGCGGCTCCTACGAGCAGTACTTC
TRBV19	once	TRBJ1-2	NA	CASSIQVFIGAFGYTF	TGTGCCAGTAGTATACAAGTTTTTATTGGGGCGTTCGGCTACACCTTC
TRBV6-5	NA	TRBJ2-3	NA	CASSYSGADTQYF	TGTGCCAGCAGTTACTCAGGGGCAGATACGCAGTATTTT
TRBV15	NA	TRBJ1-2	NA	CATSRERSRNGYTF	TGTGCCACCAGCAGAGAAAGGTCCAGGAATGGCTACACCTTC
TRBV9	NA	TRBJ2-2	NA	CASSVDAGFTGELFF	TGTGCCAGCAGCGTAGATGCCGGGTTCACCGGGGAGCTGTTTTTT
TRBV19	once	TRBJ2-4	TRBD2	CASSRLLGAGGRGIQYF	TGTGCCAGTAGTAGACTCCTCGGAGCGGGGGGGCGGGGCATTCAGTACTTC
TRBV11-1	NA	TRBJ1-1	NA	CASSLVPGDTEAFF	TGTGCCAGCAGCTTAGTTCCAGGGGACACTGAAGCTTTCTTT
TRBV9	NA	TRBJ1-1	NA	CASSVAGYGTEAFF	TGTGCCAGCAGCGTAGCAGGGTATGGCACTGAAGCTTTCTTT
TRBV6-5	NA	TRBJ1-3	NA	CATEDSGNTIYF	TGTGCCACCGAGGACTCTGGAAACACCATATATTTT
TRBV30	NA	TRBJ1-6	NA	CAWKTLSNSPLHF	TGTGCCTGGAAGACATTGAGCAATTCACCCCTCCACTTT
TRBV7-3	NA	TRBJ2-5	NA	CASSLKDRPRETQYF	TGTGCCAGCAGCTTAAAGGACAGACCCAGGGAGACCCAGTACTTC
TRBV2	NA	TRBJ2-1	NA	CASSDDNPVPFF	TGTGCCAGCAGTGACGATAATCCGGTGCCGTTCTTC
TRBV5-1	NA	TRBJ1-5	NA	CASSDGSTGNQPQHF	TGCGCCAGCAGTGACGGTAGCACAGGTAATCAGCCCCAGCATTTT
TRBV19	once	TRBJ1-1	NA	CASILTGGFEAFF	TGTGCCAGTATTCTAACGGGGGGGTTTGAAGCTTTCTTT
TRBV6-1	NA	TRBJ1-3	NA	CASRLGAGNTIYF	TGTGCCAGTCGGCTCGGGGCTGGAAACACCATATATTTT
TRBV27	NA	TRBJ1-2	TRBD1	CASRTGEAFNYGYTF	TGTGCCAGCAGGACAGGGGAGGCCTTTAACTATGGCTACACCTTC
TRBV4-2	NA	TRBJ2-5	TRBD1	CASSQEDRGHRTQYF	TGTGCCAGCAGCCAGGAGGACAGGGGGCATCGGACCCAGTACTTC
TRBV7-8	NA	TRBJ2-2	TRBD1	CASSLDRGTGELFF	TGTGCCAGCAGCTTAGACAGGGGAACCGGGGAGCTGTTTTTT
TRBV7-2	NA	TRBJ1-5	NA	CASSLDPRGGPQHF	TGTGCCAGCAGCTTAGATCCTAGGGGAGGGCCCCAGCATTTT
TRBV11-3	NA	TRBJ1-1	TRBD1	CASSLGGTANTEAFF	TGTGCCAGCAGCTTAGGGGGGACAGCAAACACTGAAGCTTTCTTT
TRBV5-1	NA	TRBJ2-3	TRBD2	CASSRRLAGDTDTQYF	TGCGCCAGCAGTCGTAGGCTAGCGGGGGACACAGATACGCAGTATTTT
TRBV13	once	TRBJ2-2	NA	CASSSPGLNTGELFF	TGTGCCAGCAGCTCACCGGGACTTAACACCGGGGAGCTGTTTTTT
TRBV6-1	NA	TRBJ1-2	NA	CASSEGGRLYGYTF	TGTGCCAGCAGTGAAGGGGGCCGACTCTATGGCTACACCTTC
TRBV2	NA	TRBJ1-4	NA	CASSELGGRSEKLFF	TGTGCCAGCAGTGAACTCGGGGGAAGATCTGAAAAACTGTTTTTT
TRBV19	NA	TRBJ1-6	TRBD1	CASYGQGGSPLHF	TGTGCCAGTTACGGACAGGGAGGCTCACCCCTCCACTTT
TRBV19	NA	TRBJ1-2	TRBD1	CASSDRVPNGYTF	TGTGCCAGTAGTGACAGGGTTCCTAACGGCTACACCTTC
TRBV7-9	NA	TRBJ2-5	NA	CASSFRGQETQYF	TGTGCCAGCAGCTTTAGGGGACAAGAGACCCAGTACTTC
TRBV6-5	NA	TRBJ2-5	TRBD1	CASSTLTGTKYF	TGTGCCAGCAGTACGCTGACAGGGACCAAGTACTTC
TRBV7-2	NA	TRBJ2-1	TRBD2	CASSFLSVRGGLYNEQFF	TGTGCCAGCAGCTTTCTTTCCGTGCGGGGGGGACTATACAATGAGCAGTTCTTC
TRBV30	NA	TRBJ2-7	NA	CAWSAGSYEQYF	TGTGCCTGGAGTGCTGGTAGCTACGAGCAGTACTTC
TRBV19	NA	TRBJ2-3	TRBD2	CASRLASTDTQYF	TGTGCCAGCCGACTAGCATCCACAGATACGCAGTATTTT
TRBV7-3	NA	TRBJ1-1	NA	CASSPNDMNTEAFF	TGTGCCAGCAGCCCTAATGACATGAACACTGAAGCTTTCTTT